This TCR beta chain was recovered during a study of STAT5B mutations in CD4+ large granular lymphocyte leukemia. Study details: The CDR3 'QG' motif was associated with a particular HLA allele among healthy donors.

This clone was counted between two and nine times. Clones were sequenced by immunoSEQ multiplex PCR, and TCRdb holds only the in-frame ones, with some missing. Among just under 20,000 clones listed, 65% to 85% were seen once. The sample was CD4+ T cells from blood buffy coats. This receptor was obtained from a human donor in good health.

As DNA, the CDR3 is TGTGCCTGGAGTGGGAACTACCAGGTTGAAGCTTTCTTT. Encoded protein: CAWSGNYQVEAFF. J is TRBJ1-1 and V is TRBV30; unclear D gene. Germline loops: CDR1 GTSNPN, CDR2 SVGIG (reference sequence). The V gene lost 1 base and the J gene lost 7 bases, with 13 bases spanning the gap. This CDR3 spans 13 amino acids. The variable domain in full, with the rest retrieved from reference TRBV30 and TRBJ1-1, is SQTIHQWPATLVQPVGSPLSLECTVEGTSNPNLYWYRQAAGRGLQLLFYSVGIGQISSEVPQNLSASRPQDRQFILSSKKLLLSDSGFYLCAWSGNYQVEAFFGQGTRLTVV.